Listed below are T cell receptor beta chains from one sample, sequenced in a study of blood T cells in healthy people across ages. TCRdb fed the 5' RACE reads into MiXCR, producing one record per CDR3 protein. The data hold some 940,000 distinct CDR3 sequences, with around 29% observed a single time. This same sample was also taken into another study, of T cells of mothers and their children.

Source material: blood. The receptor source for this set is a woman aged 40-49 years in good health. Both conserved end residues are part of each CDR3. Fields, in order: J gene, clone size, V gene, D gene, CDR3 DNA, CDR3 protein. The D gene is left open where the match is weak. Clone size is not always given. Where it is, it says once, few, many or a class for expanded clones.

j_gene: TRBJ1-2; abundance: -; v_gene: TRBV9; d_gene: -; CDR3nt: TGTGCCAGCAGCGCGAGGTCGGCAGCTAACTATGGCTACACCTTC; CDR3aa: CASSARSAANYGYTF
j_gene: TRBJ2-4; abundance: -; v_gene: TRBV4-1; d_gene: TRBD1; CDR3nt: TGCGCCAACAGCCAAGATAGTATCCCGACAGGGGGTGGCAAAAACATTCAGTACTTC; CDR3aa: CANSQDSIPTGGGKNIQYF
j_gene: TRBJ1-2; abundance: few; v_gene: TRBV28; d_gene: -; CDR3nt: TGTGCCAGCAGTCCTGGACAGCCAGCTTATGGCTACACCTTC; CDR3aa: CASSPGQPAYGYTF
j_gene: TRBJ1-6; abundance: -; v_gene: TRBV5-1; d_gene: -; CDR3nt: TGCGCCAGCAGCTTGGAGACAGGAGATAATTCACCCCTCCACTTT; CDR3aa: CASSLETGDNSPLHF
j_gene: TRBJ2-7; abundance: -; v_gene: TRBV12-3/TRBV12-4; d_gene: -; CDR3nt: TGTGCCAGCAGTTTAGAACCCTGGGACGAGCAGTACTTC; CDR3aa: CASSLEPWDEQYF
j_gene: TRBJ2-7; abundance: few; v_gene: TRBV5-1; d_gene: TRBD1; CDR3nt: TGCGCCAGCAGCCGAGGGGACAGGGGGGTTTACGAGCAGTACTTC; CDR3aa: CASSRGDRGVYEQYF
j_gene: TRBJ2-7; abundance: -; v_gene: TRBV3-1; d_gene: -; CDR3nt: TGTGCCAGCAGCCGAACACAGGGCTACGAGCAGTACTTC; CDR3aa: CASSRTQGYEQYF
j_gene: TRBJ2-1; abundance: many; v_gene: TRBV13; d_gene: TRBD1; CDR3nt: TGTGCCAGCAGCTTAGGCGGACCGGGACAGGGGACCAATGAGCAGTTCTTC; CDR3aa: CASSLGGPGQGTNEQFF
j_gene: TRBJ1-6; abundance: -; v_gene: TRBV20-1; d_gene: TRBD1; CDR3nt: TGCAGTGCTAGAGGTGGGACAGCTCTTGATTCACCCCTCCACTTT; CDR3aa: CSARGGTALDSPLHF
j_gene: TRBJ1-1; abundance: many; v_gene: TRBV27; d_gene: -; CDR3nt: TGTGCCAGCAGTTTGACCGGGTCGAACACTGAAGCTTTCTTT; CDR3aa: CASSLTGSNTEAFF
j_gene: TRBJ2-5; abundance: -; v_gene: TRBV6-5; d_gene: TRBD2; CDR3nt: TGTGCCAGCAGTACGTTTAGCGGGATCGCCCAAGAGACCCAGTACTTC; CDR3aa: CASSTFSGIAQETQYF
j_gene: TRBJ2-4; abundance: many; v_gene: TRBV24-1; d_gene: TRBD1; CDR3nt: TGTGCCACCAAAATCCGGGACAGTAAAAACATTCAGTACTTC; CDR3aa: CATKIRDSKNIQYF
j_gene: TRBJ2-5; abundance: many; v_gene: TRBV28; d_gene: -; CDR3nt: TGTGCCAGCAGTCAGGACCACTTAGAGACCCAGTACTTC; CDR3aa: CASSQDHLETQYF
j_gene: TRBJ2-3; abundance: many; v_gene: TRBV9; d_gene: -; CDR3nt: TGTGCCAGCGCCACGAGAGATACGCAGTATTTT; CDR3aa: CASATRDTQYF
j_gene: TRBJ1-4; abundance: -; v_gene: TRBV28; d_gene: -; CDR3nt: TGTGCCAGCAGTTTAAGAAGGGGGGCGCAGTGGGAAAAACTGTTTTTT; CDR3aa: CASSLRRGAQWEKLFF
j_gene: TRBJ1-6; abundance: -; v_gene: TRBV5-6; d_gene: TRBD1; CDR3nt: TGTGCCAGCAGCCTCCGCGGGACAGGGATTCGTTCACCCCTCCACTTT; CDR3aa: CASSLRGTGIRSPLHF
j_gene: TRBJ2-1; abundance: -; v_gene: TRBV6-5; d_gene: TRBD2; CDR3nt: TGTGCCAGCAGTTTGTCTAGCGGTGGTGAGCAGTTCTTC; CDR3aa: CASSLSSGGEQFF
j_gene: TRBJ1-1; abundance: few; v_gene: TRBV28; d_gene: TRBD1; CDR3nt: TGTGCCAGCAGTTTTGGGCAGGGGGGTGAAGCTTTCTTT; CDR3aa: CASSFGQGGEAFF
j_gene: TRBJ2-3; abundance: once; v_gene: TRBV7-6; d_gene: TRBD2; CDR3nt: TGTGCCAGCAGCTCCCGGGCTAGCGGCTCCACAGATACGCAGTATTTT; CDR3aa: CASSSRASGSTDTQYF
j_gene: TRBJ2-7; abundance: many; v_gene: TRBV7-2; d_gene: -; CDR3nt: TGTGCCAGCAGCTTAGGAAGGGTAACCTCCTACGAGCAGTACTTC; CDR3aa: CASSLGRVTSYEQYF
j_gene: TRBJ2-7; abundance: many; v_gene: TRBV15; d_gene: -; CDR3nt: TGTGCCACCAGCAGAGATATCGGCTACGAGCAGTACTTC; CDR3aa: CATSRDIGYEQYF
j_gene: TRBJ2-7; abundance: -; v_gene: TRBV25-1; d_gene: -; CDR3nt: TGTGCCAGCAGTCATGGGACGACAACCTACGAGCAGTACTTC; CDR3aa: CASSHGTTTYEQYF
j_gene: TRBJ1-2; abundance: few; v_gene: TRBV29-1; d_gene: -; CDR3nt: TGCAGCGGCGAGCGGCAGGGGACCTATGGCTACACCTTC; CDR3aa: CSGERQGTYGYTF
j_gene: TRBJ1-1; abundance: few; v_gene: TRBV7-3; d_gene: TRBD1; CDR3nt: TGTGCCAGCAGCTTAACGTACAGGGGCAAGGCCACTGAAGCTTTCTTT; CDR3aa: CASSLTYRGKATEAFF
j_gene: TRBJ2-7; abundance: once; v_gene: TRBV5-1; d_gene: TRBD1; CDR3nt: TGCGCCAGCAGCTGGGGACAGGGACCCTACGAGCAGTACTTC; CDR3aa: CASSWGQGPYEQYF
j_gene: TRBJ2-3; abundance: few; v_gene: TRBV20-1; d_gene: TRBD1; CDR3nt: TGCAGTGCTAGAGACGGACAGGAGATCACAGATACGCAGTATTTT; CDR3aa: CSARDGQEITDTQYF
j_gene: TRBJ2-1; abundance: -; v_gene: TRBV20-1; d_gene: TRBD2; CDR3nt: TGCAGTGCTCGGACCCCAAGCACGGGAGGACGAAACAATGAGCAGTTCTTC; CDR3aa: CSARTPSTGGRNNEQFF
j_gene: TRBJ2-7; abundance: many; v_gene: TRBV7-9; d_gene: -; CDR3nt: TGTGCCAGCAGCGGAAACGGCGAGCAGTACTTC; CDR3aa: CASSGNGEQYF
j_gene: TRBJ2-5; abundance: many; v_gene: TRBV20-1; d_gene: -; CDR3nt: TGCAGTGCTAGAGATGACAGCCAAGAGACCCAGTACTTC; CDR3aa: CSARDDSQETQYF
j_gene: TRBJ1-5; abundance: once; v_gene: TRBV18; d_gene: TRBD1; CDR3nt: TGTGCCAGCTCATTTCGAGGGGGCACGGTTCAGCCCCAGCATTTT; CDR3aa: CASSFRGGTVQPQHF
j_gene: TRBJ2-7; abundance: many; v_gene: TRBV9; d_gene: -; CDR3nt: TGTGCCAGCAGCGTAGGGTCAGGACCTTCCTACGAGCAGTACTTC; CDR3aa: CASSVGSGPSYEQYF
j_gene: TRBJ2-3; abundance: -; v_gene: TRBV29-1; d_gene: -; CDR3nt: TGCAGCGTTGCGGAGGGACAGTCCACAGATACGCAGTATTTT; CDR3aa: CSVAEGQSTDTQYF
j_gene: TRBJ1-3; abundance: -; v_gene: TRBV9; d_gene: -; CDR3nt: TGTGCCAGCAGCGTAGCTACGGCGGCAGGAAACACCATATATTTT; CDR3aa: CASSVATAAGNTIYF
j_gene: TRBJ2-4; abundance: -; v_gene: TRBV6-1; d_gene: -; CDR3nt: TGTGCCAGCAGCTTAGCGGTCAGGGAGCAGTACTTC; CDR3aa: CASSLAVREQYF
j_gene: TRBJ1-1; abundance: few; v_gene: TRBV12-3/TRBV12-4; d_gene: TRBD1; CDR3nt: TGTGCCAGCAGTCTACCGACAGGGCGTTTTAACACTGAAGCTTTCTTT; CDR3aa: CASSLPTGRFNTEAFF
j_gene: TRBJ1-1; abundance: -; v_gene: TRBV4-1; d_gene: -; CDR3nt: TGCGCCAGCAGCCACCCTCCGGGGAACACTGAAGCTTTCTTT; CDR3aa: CASSHPPGNTEAFF
j_gene: TRBJ2-6; abundance: few; v_gene: TRBV18; d_gene: -; CDR3nt: TGTGCCAGCTCACCCGGACTTCTCCTGGGGGCCAACGTCCTGACTTTC; CDR3aa: CASSPGLLLGANVLTF
j_gene: TRBJ2-1; abundance: -; v_gene: TRBV7-2; d_gene: TRBD1; CDR3nt: TGTGCCAGCAGCTTAGTCCTTGGACAGGGGATCGAGCAGTTCTTC; CDR3aa: CASSLVLGQGIEQFF
j_gene: TRBJ2-3; abundance: many; v_gene: TRBV15; d_gene: TRBD2; CDR3nt: TGTGCCACCAGCAGAGGCGGGGGAATTACAGATACGCAGTATTTT; CDR3aa: CATSRGGGITDTQYF
j_gene: TRBJ2-5; abundance: -; v_gene: TRBV20-1; d_gene: TRBD1; CDR3nt: TGCAGTGCTAGCACAGGGGGCTGGGAGACCCAGTACTTC; CDR3aa: CSASTGGWETQYF